The T cell receptor (beta chain) described here comes from a study of cytomegalovirus exposure and HLA in healthy donors (dated 2017 in TCRdb). About the study as a whole: In an earlier analysis of around 540 of the donors, 250 to 300 Gb of sequence data and approximately 120 million unique TCR beta sequences from 150 million to 200 million T cells were reported. Roughly 300 gigabases of sequencing data and 78 million or so unique TCR sequences were included in an early release covering 550 to 800 HLA-typed donors. Of the roughly 390 genotyped donors, about 84% fell in the genetic ancestry cluster associated with self-reported Caucasian donors. The study aimed to test whether signatures of past pathogen exposure could be identified by cataloging public T cell receptors. Using immunosequencing, the study profiled T cell repertoires from fewer than 700 subjects and related those repertoires to cytomegalovirus serostatus. A separate validation cohort of 90 to 150 different subjects was used in addition to the approximately 700-subject first cohort. High-throughput TCR immunosequencing, statistical association of individual TCRs with disease status, and machine learning were combined to predict cytomegalovirus infection status. A later analysis re-examined previously published TCR beta repertoires from just over 650 donors and added high-resolution HLA genotyping to investigate patterns of TCR occurrence. Rather than drawing on any new phenotypic data, the later analysis identified candidate immune exposures from TCR beta sequences and the way those sequences occurred across donors. An earlier analysis of some 500 of the donors applied high-throughput TCR beta sequencing to assess whether each TCR beta V gene segment acted as functional or pseudogenic. Donor age, sex, ethnicity and CMV serostatus were compiled together with the repertoire data. A later genetic analysis used genome-wide SNP genotypes for about 60% of the roughly 700 donors, treating that subset as a discovery cohort. All discovery cohort repertoires had been generated using a single sequencing platform. HLA typing included class I and class II loci at four-digit resolution. The number of donors typed differed by locus, with 629-630 for A, B, C, DRB1 and DQB1, roughly 520 for DQA1, approximately 580 for DPA1, and over 400 for DPB1. Four or five DR-DQ haplotypes were treated as single units for association and clustering because of strong linkage in the cohort. Across 398 genotyped donors of the cohort, an average of about 220,000 unique TCR beta nucleotide sequences per donor were sequenced, and roughly a sixth of those sequences were non-productive. The research as a whole found: An association between a missense DCLRE1C variant and V-gene and J-gene trimming of TCR beta chains was found in a later genetic analysis and replicated in an independent cohort. In a later analysis, HLA-associated TCR beta chains were found to be more clonally expanded and to have lower generation probabilities than equally common non-associated chains. The cohort was sequenced for TCR beta chains only, and without alpha or paired-chain data the features that could be detected were limited. Because HLA typing was unavailable for some donors at each locus, only the typed subset was used in association tests. In a later analysis, the rate of TCR association differed among HLA loci, with DRB1 alleles having the most associated TCRs and HLA-C alleles having the fewest. Because counts were too low, seventeen rarely observed V segments, including chromosome 9 orphons, were left out of the earlier analysis of 587 of the donors. In an earlier analysis of a few hundred of the donors, most TCR beta V segments were observed in productive rearrangements about 90% or about 30% of the time, broadly matching IMGT annotations. Correlated functional status among segregating V segments might be attributable to linkage disequilibrium, but an unknown experimental factor could not be ruled out. A further reported finding was that TCR beta sequences accurately predicted the HLA-A and HLA-B alleles for most subjects in the first cohort. Some IMGT-functional V segments, including TRBV6-2 and TRBV6-3, could not be told apart with the 87-base-pair reads, so those segments were excluded. The authors suggested that the approach could potentially be extended to other disease states and immunological phenotypes. A later analysis reported that several top co-occurrence clusters appeared linked to parvovirus B19, influenza, CMV and Epstein-Barr virus. Most CMV-associated TCR beta chains appeared to be HLA-restricted in a later analysis, and the HLA associations seemed to be driven largely by CMV exposure. When HLA alleles, especially DR and DQ, strongly co-occurred, attributing TCR associations to individual alleles was difficult. Roughly uniform sequencing depth across donors was assumed in presence/absence analyses, although this assumption may not hold. The study gave a list of 150 to 200 TCR beta chains associated with cytomegalovirus. A cluster of highly shared sequence variants was judged likely to represent a technical artifact of the sequencing pipeline. Cytomegalovirus status was reported to be diagnosed by the classifier with high specificity and sensitivity in both the original and validation cohorts. Across donors, most TCR sequences were observed very rarely, whereas some public TCRs were present in many individuals. For the cohort, immune exposure information was limited to CMV serostatus. Compared with the roughly 720-donor mean, donors in an Asian-associated ancestry cluster had fewer N-insertions in productive TCRs, according to a later genetic analysis. Specific HLA alleles were associated with 15,000 to 20,000 TCR beta sequences at a false discovery rate of 0.05 in a later analysis. In vitro tests confirmed that a few of the cytomegalovirus-associated TCR beta chains recognize cytomegalovirus antigens.

The cohort was made up of approximately 670 healthy bone marrow donors. Cohort members were all nominally healthy when sampled, although unrecorded immune exposures were likely present. The donor was CMV seropositive and was included in the group of 300 or so seropositive cohort members. Each donor provided a peripheral blood sample, and peripheral blood mononuclear cells were used for TCR beta sequencing. Genomic DNA was extracted from the blood cell samples with the Qiagen DNeasy Blood Extraction Kit. V gives up 4 bases and J gives up 2 bases, and the segment between their germline ends measures 15 bases. CDR3 length: 15 amino acids, cysteine to phenylalanine. The entry retains the CDR3 DNA only, 45 bases that are in frame from base 1. CDR1 and CDR2, looked up from the germline V gene, are SGDLS and YYNGEE. The library was built by means of the immunoSEQ multiplex PCR assay. For the multiplex PCR, a mixture combining 60 forward primers for TCR Vbeta segments and 13 reverse primers for TCR Jbeta segments was used. The CDR3 region of rearranged TCR beta genes was amplified from genomic DNA by a multiplex PCR assay. On the Illumina HiSeq System, the amplified TCR beta libraries were sequenced as 87-base-pair reads. Per the original workflow: In a later analysis, some 80 million unique TCR beta chains were counted across the 650 to 750 repertoires, and about 9.9 million of these chains were shared by at least two donors. Raw reads were error-corrected and collapsed into unique sequences by a nearest-neighbor algorithm in which closely related sequences were merged to remove PCR and sequencing errors. V, D and J gene segments were assigned by aligning CDR3 sequences to IMGT reference sequences. For a sequence to be retained, at least a six-nucleotide match to both a V gene segment and a J gene segment was required. Rearrangements were called productive when the CDR3 lacked stop codons and stayed in frame with V and J; all others were non-productive. CDR3 was defined according to IMGT convention as the region running from the second conserved V-encoded cysteine to the conserved J-encoded phenylalanine. The earlier analysis of about 620 of the donors excluded sequences that lacked an unambiguous match to a single V gene segment. In an earlier analysis of almost 600 of the donors, a V segment was called functional when productive rearrangements were above 56.7%, and segregating when the standard deviation between donors exceeded 5%. To diagnose cytomegalovirus status from the catalog of TCR beta chain sequences, a statistical classification framework was built. In a later analysis, TCR nucleotide sequences were compared against IMGT/GENE-DB human TR gene sequences so that V and J genes could be assigned. A later analysis assigned CDR3 sequences and most-parsimonious VDJ recombination scenarios with the TCRdist pipeline. In a later analysis, each TCR beta chain was defined by its CDR3 amino acid sequence together with its V-gene family, and reads lacking a unique V-gene family were excluded. To address suspected cross-contamination and a sequencing artifact, a later analysis removed 592 highly shared, low-generation-probability nucleotide sequences. In a later analysis, a clonal expansion index was calculated for each public chain from normalized within-repertoire ranks of inferred template counts. Generation probabilities in a later analysis came from a VDJ recombination model fitted to out-of-frame rearrangements, and those results were checked against IGoR. In a later analysis, TCR-TCR, TCR-HLA and TCR-CMV co-occurrence was scored with hypergeometric tests, and a repertoire-size bias correction was applied to TCR pairs. A later analysis estimated false discovery rates by permuting HLA or CMV assignments 20 times. In a later analysis, co-occurring TCRs were grouped using DBSCAN, with TCRdist sequence similarity added in when clustering inside HLA-allele-positive subsets. Repertoires with fewer than 30,000 or more than 120,000 public chains were left out of co-occurrence clustering, as were a handful of repertoires with anomalous nucleotide sharing. TCRdb took over this immuneACCESS table, retaining in-frame rearrangements with V and J assigned. Such tables are incomplete; in checked studies, under half of the missing clones stem from an unresolved V gene, and the remainder is unexplained. V, J and clone size are taken as reported in that table, and D and trimming were inferred from the DNA itself. The sample includes 100,000 to 120,000 clones, with approximately 80% observed a single time. The biggest ten clones account for roughly 2.9% of the sample.

Note on this clone: Its antigen specificity is not known. Within one base of it there is no much larger clone, and no base qualities were kept.

This chain joins TRBV9 to TRBJ1-2; the D gene is possibly TRBD1, with 6 bases matching. Sequencing was done on a sample of PBMCs. This TCR was recovered from a woman aged 60-75 years in good health and CMV-seropositive. The CDR3 corresponds to CASSPGQGQNYGYTF. The nucleotide sequence is TGTGCCAGCAGCCCCGGCCAGGGGCAGAACTATGGCTACACCTTC.